The 14 T cell receptor beta chains below come from one sample, sequenced in a study of cytomegalovirus exposure and HLA in healthy donors. The repertoire was sequenced with immunoSEQ multiplex PCR; TCRdb's copy has only in-frame clones and lacks some. Of under 95,000 clones listed, about 93% are singletons. The sample consisted of PBMCs. The receptors originated from a young woman in good health and CMV-seronegative.

The chain has TRBV10-3 and TRBJ1-1; no firm D call. V dropped 0 bases and J dropped 11 bases, with 16 bases sitting between them. Germline V CDR1 and CDR2: ENHRY, SYGVKD. The CDR3 is made up of 14 amino acids. CDR3 DNA: TGTGCCATCAGTGAGTCGAATCGCGGAATCCAGGCTTTCTTT. Translation: CAISESNRGIQAFF.

The chain carries TRBV6-1 and TRBJ1-4; 10 positions match TRBD1. Germline loops: CDR1 MNHNS, CDR2 SASEGT. Trimming at V came to 4 bases and at J to 6 bases, leaving 8 bases not matched to a gene. This CDR3 is 16 amino acids long. In DNA, the CDR3 is TGTGCCAGCAGTGGTTGGCCCGGGACAGGGGATGAAAAACTGTTTTTT. Protein product: CASSGWPGTGDEKLFF.

V is TRBV5-4 and J is TRBJ2-2, with 10 nucleotides matching TRBD1. CDR1 SGHNT and CDR2 YYREEE come from the germline V gene (reference sequence). V was clipped by 2 bases and J by 5 bases; unmatched bases: 3. The CDR3 runs 15 residues. DNA of the CDR3: TGTGCCAGCAGCTTTTGGACAGGGGGGACCGGGGAGCTGTTTTTT. Its translation: CASSFWTGGTGELFF.

The V gene is TRBV4-1, the J gene TRBJ2-1, with 10 bases aligning to TRBD2. The V segment lost 2 bases and the J segment 0 bases; nucleotides outside the gene matches: 7. There are 18 residues in the CDR3. Germline V lookup: CDR1 MGHRA, CDR2 YSYEKL. In DNA form, the CDR3 reads TGCGCCAGCAGCCAAAACCCCCGGACTAGCGGCTCCTACAATGAGCAGTTCTTC. Its protein is CASSQNPRTSGSYNEQFF.

The chain is built from TRBV11-2 and TRBJ2-7; possibly TRBD1 for D (6 bases). The CDR3 spans 15 residues. Germline assignment: CDR1 SGHAT and CDR2 FQNNGV. The V end lost 7 bases, the J end lost 1 base, and 17 bases lay between the germline ends. CDR3 in amino acids: CASTAHPGTSYEQYF. CDR3 sequence (DNA): TGTGCCAGCACCGCCCACCCCGGGACATCCTACGAGCAGTACTTC.

V and J are TRBV7-9 and TRBJ1-2; 7 bases are shared with TRBD1. Germline V gene data show CDR1 as SEHNR and CDR2 as FQNEAQ (reference sequence). With V trimmed by 1 base and J by 0 bases, 5 bases remained unmatched. The length of the CDR3 is 16 residues. CDR3 bases: TGTGCCAGCAGCTTAGAAGGGACAGCCCCTAACTATGGCTACACCTTC. Encoded protein: CASSLEGTAPNYGYTF.

The chain recombines TRBV29-1 with TRBJ1-2, with D possibly TRBD1 on 6 matching bases. V lost 6 bases and J 8 bases, leaving 19 bases between the germline ends. Germline V gives CDR1 SQVTM, CDR2 ANQGSEA. This CDR3 is 13 amino acids long. CDR3 amino acids: CSVLGGGVQGYTF. CDR3 sequence (DNA): TGCAGCGTGCTGGGGGGGGGCGTGCAGGGCTACACCTTC.

The chain couples TRBV7-9 to TRBJ1-2; D call uncertain. The V gene lost 5 bases and the J gene lost 0 bases, with 16 bases spanning the gap. Per germline, CDR1 SEHNR and CDR2 FQNEAQ (reference sequence). CDR3 length: 16 residues. CDR3 sequence: CASSPGEPETNYGYTF. CDR3 in DNA: TGTGCCAGCAGCCCCGGGGAGCCGGAAACTAACTATGGCTACACCTTC.

The chain has TRBV4-1 and TRBJ1-4; 9 bases are shared with TRBD1. Trimming cost V 3 bases and J 7 bases; bases outside gene matches: 6. Germline V gene data show CDR1 as MGHRA and CDR2 as YSYEKL. This CDR3 spans 15 amino acids. Here the CDR3 reads CASSQRQGVGEKLFF. The CDR3, as DNA: TGCGCCAGCAGCCAGCGACAGGGGGTGGGTGAAAAACTGTTTTTT.

The chain employs TRBV4-1 and TRBJ2-2, with a possible D match to TRBD2 (6 bases). Germline CDR1 is MGHRA and CDR2 is YSYEKL. CDR3 length: 16 residues. Trimming stripped 1 base from V and 1 base from J, with 10 bases between. Here the CDR3 reads CASSQGGRGNTGELFF. Here the CDR3 DNA reads TGCGCCAGCAGCCAAGGAGGGCGGGGGAACACCGGGGAGCTGTTTTTT.

The CDR3 here is CASSHDPGKNYGYTF. CDR3 in DNA: TGCGCCAGCAGCCATGATCCCGGGAAAAACTATGGCTACACCTTC. The genes are TRBV4-1 and TRBJ1-2; D ambiguous. The CDR3 is made up of 15 amino acids. V was trimmed by 3 bases and J by 2 bases, leaving 13 bases between them. CDR1 is MGHRA and CDR2 is YSYEKL in the germline V gene.

CDR3 DNA: TGTGCCAGCAGCTTAACCGCGGTACTAACTAGCGTCTTAGTCCCCAATGAGCAGTTCTTC. Its translation is CASSLTAVLTSVLVPNEQFF. The chain couples TRBV7-3 to TRBJ2-1; 7 nucleotides line up with TRBD2. This CDR3 comprises 20 residues. In germline, CDR1 is SGHTA, CDR2 FQGTGA. The junction had 20 bases not matched to a gene; V was cut back by 0 bases and J by 6 bases.

This clone came up once. This rearrangement joins TRBV5-4 to TRBJ1-4; a possible D gene is TRBD1 (5 bases). In germline, CDR1 is SGHNT, CDR2 YYREEE (reference sequence). Trimming shortened V by 0 bases and J by 2 bases, and 8 bases separated the two germline ends. The CDR3 length is 15 residues. CDR3 region: CASSLGPGTNEKLFF. The CDR3 DNA follows: TGTGCCAGCAGCTTGGGTCCAGGGACTAATGAAAAACTGTTTTTT.

V gene TRBV28 combines with J gene TRBJ2-1, with D perhaps matching TRBD2 (5 bases). Germline CDR1 reads MDHEN; CDR2 reads SYDVKM. The CDR3 consists of 12 residues. The V and J ends lost 1 base and 10 bases respectively, with 8 bases between them. This CDR3 is CASSLSEGEQFF. The CDR3 coding sequence is TGTGCCAGCAGTTTATCAGAGGGAGAGCAGTTCTTC.